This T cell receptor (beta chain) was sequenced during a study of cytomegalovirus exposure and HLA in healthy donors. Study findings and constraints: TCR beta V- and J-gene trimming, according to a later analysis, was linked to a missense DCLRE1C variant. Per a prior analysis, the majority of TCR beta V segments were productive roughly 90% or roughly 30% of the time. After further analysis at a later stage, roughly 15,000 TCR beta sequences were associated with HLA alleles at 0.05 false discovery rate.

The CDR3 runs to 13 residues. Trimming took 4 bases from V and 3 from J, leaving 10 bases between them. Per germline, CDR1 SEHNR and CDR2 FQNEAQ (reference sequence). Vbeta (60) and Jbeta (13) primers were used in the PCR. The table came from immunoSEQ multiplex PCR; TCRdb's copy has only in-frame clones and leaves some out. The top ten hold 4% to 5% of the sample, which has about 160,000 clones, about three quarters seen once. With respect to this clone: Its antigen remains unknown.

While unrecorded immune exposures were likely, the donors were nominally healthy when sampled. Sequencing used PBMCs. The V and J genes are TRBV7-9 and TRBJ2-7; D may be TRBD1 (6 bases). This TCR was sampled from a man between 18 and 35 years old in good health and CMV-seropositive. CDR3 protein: CASSSGQNYEQYV. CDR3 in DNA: TGTGCCAGCAGCTCGGGACAAAACTACGAGCAGTACGTC.